This T cell receptor (beta chain) comes out of a study of T cells in narcolepsy. Study at large: Healthy controls were enrolled alongside patients with narcolepsy type 1 or type 2. Overall study findings and caveats: Healthy controls reportedly lacked the autoreactive clonotypes serially found in patients' blood.

This clone was recorded only once. Its antigen is currently unknown. The data were produced by immunoSEQ multiplex PCR, yet TCRdb's version contains in-frame clones alone and is incomplete. Seen here are more than 30,000 clones, about 85% observed once, and the top ten hold 0.9% to 1.2%. Germline CDR1 is LNHNV and CDR2 is YYDKDF (reference sequence). Trimming took 0 bases from V and 9 from J, leaving 11 bases between them. This CDR3 contains 13 residues. The receptor was isolated from a human donor with narcolepsy. The genes are TRBV15 and TRBJ1-1, with D perhaps matching TRBD1 (5 bases). The sample consisted of CD45RA- memory CD4+ T cells from PBMCs. The CDR3 region is CATSRDSRGQAFF. DNA for the CDR3: TGTGCCACCAGCAGAGATTCGCGGGGACAAGCTTTCTTT.